Listed below are T cell receptor beta chains from one sample, sequenced in a study of CD8 T cells in Susac syndrome. One entry per CDR3 protein results from TCRdb running MiXCR on the immunoSEQ multiplex PCR reads. The data contain 180,000 or so distinct CDR3 sequences, roughly 94% of them seen just once; the ten biggest clones take up 0.095% to 0.1%. Sequencing was carried out using CD4+ T cells from PBMCs. The receptors stem from a human donor with Susac syndrome. CDR3s include the opening cysteine and the closing phenylalanine or tryptophan. Each record gives: V gene, D gene, J gene, clone size, CDR3 protein, CDR3 DNA. The D gene is left open where the match is weak. Size is omitted from some rows. Given values are once, few, many or a class for expanded clones.

>TRBV15|TRBD1|TRBJ1-1|NA
CATSRDQGAGGTEAFF
TGTGCCACCAGCAGAGATCAGGGGGCAGGCGGCACTGAAGCTTTCTTT
>TRBV15|NA|TRBJ2-3|NA
CATSRQGLTSDTQYF
TGTGCCACCAGCAGACAGGGCTTGACGTCAGATACGCAGTATTTT
>TRBV29-1|NA|TRBJ2-7|NA
CSVAGASYEQYF
TGCAGCGTTGCAGGGGCCTCCTACGAGCAGTACTTC
>TRBV27|NA|TRBJ2-7|NA
CASRLSGTQPYEQYF
TGTGCCAGCAGGCTATCCGGGACCCAGCCCTACGAGCAGTACTTC
>TRBV7-9|TRBD1|TRBJ1-1|NA
CASSLGTANTEAFF
TGTGCCAGCAGTTTAGGGACAGCAAACACTGAAGCTTTCTTT
>TRBV4-3|NA|TRBJ2-6|NA
CASSLTRAFSGANVLTF
TGCGCCAGCAGCCTTACGAGGGCGTTCTCTGGGGCCAACGTCCTGACTTTC
>TRBV20-1|NA|TRBJ1-5|NA
CSAPKGSNQPQHF
TGCAGTGCTCCGAAGGGTAGCAATCAGCCCCAGCATTTT
>TRBV20-1|NA|TRBJ1-1|NA
CSAPTAPDTEAFF
TGCAGTGCGCCGACCGCTCCAGACACTGAAGCTTTCTTT
>TRBV14|TRBD2|TRBJ2-5|NA
CASSQAPSGIISFQETQYF
TGTGCCAGCAGCCAAGCCCCTAGCGGGATCATCTCGTTTCAAGAGACCCAGTACTTC
>TRBV20-1|NA|TRBJ1-2|NA
CSAPDEAYGYTF
TGCAGTGCCCCGGATGAAGCCTATGGCTACACCTTC
>TRBV13|NA|TRBJ1-2|NA
CASSLQQENYGYTF
TGTGCCAGCAGCTTACAACAGGAGAACTATGGCTACACCTTC
>TRBV2|NA|TRBJ2-2|NA
CASTLGHLAAGELFF
TGTGCCAGCACTCTGGGACATCTGGCGGCTGGGGAGCTGTTTTTT
>TRBV29-1|TRBD1|TRBJ1-1|NA
CSVTQGNLLNTEAFF
TGCAGCGTGACACAGGGGAACCTTTTGAACACTGAAGCTTTCTTT
>TRBV7-2|NA|TRBJ2-5|NA
CASSLAGFEETQYF
TGTGCCAGCAGCTTAGCAGGGTTCGAGGAGACCCAGTACTTC
>TRBV28|NA|TRBJ2-7|few
CASSSRYEQYF
TGTGCCAGCAGTTCTAGGTACGAGCAGTACTTC
>TRBV30|NA|TRBJ1-3|NA
CAWSVGFSGNTIYF
TGTGCCTGGAGTGTTGGATTCTCTGGAAACACCATATATTTT
>TRBV7-6|NA|TRBJ2-5|NA
CASSLDNGMVTQYF
TGTGCCAGCAGCTTAGATAACGGAATGGTGACCCAGTACTTC
>TRBV28|TRBD2|TRBJ2-3|NA
CASSLSLAGGQDTQYF
TGTGCCAGCAGCCTCTCACTAGCGGGAGGGCAAGATACGCAGTATTTT
>TRBV6-2/TRBV6-3|TRBD2|TRBJ2-1|NA
CASSYTTGGISYNEQFF
TGTGCCAGCAGTTATACAACGGGAGGAATATCCTACAATGAGCAGTTCTTC
>TRBV7-7|TRBD1|TRBJ2-7|NA
CASSQGQGSYEQYF
TGTGCCAGCAGCCAGGGACAGGGGTCCTACGAGCAGTACTTC
>TRBV29-1|NA|TRBJ1-1|NA
CSVGEGSMNTEAFF
TGCAGCGTTGGGGAAGGGTCGATGAACACTGAAGCTTTCTTT
>TRBV7-2|NA|TRBJ2-6|NA
CASSSSVVSGANVLTF
TGTGCCAGCAGCTCGTCTGTCGTTTCTGGGGCCAACGTCCTGACTTTC
>TRBV20-1|NA|TRBJ2-1|once
CSASHYNEQFF
TGCAGTGCCAGCCACTACAATGAGCAGTTCTTC
>TRBV23-1|NA|TRBJ1-1|NA
CASSHPPGATEAFF
TGCGCCAGCAGTCACCCCCCGGGGGCCACTGAAGCTTTCTTT
>TRBV7-2|NA|TRBJ1-2|NA
CASSSPPLSYGYTF
TGTGCCAGCAGCTCCCCCCCTCTTAGCTATGGCTACACCTTC
>TRBV9|TRBD2|TRBJ2-2|NA
CASSVGLAGGRDTGELFF
TGTGCCAGCAGCGTAGGACTAGCGGGAGGTAGGGACACCGGGGAGCTGTTTTTT
>TRBV5-1|TRBD1|TRBJ1-1|NA
CASSRTGSGTEAFF
TGCGCCAGCAGCCGGACAGGGTCGGGCACTGAAGCTTTCTTT
>TRBV4-1|TRBD1|TRBJ1-3|NA
CASSQGPGQGPRRSGNTIYF
TGCGCCAGCAGCCAAGGACCGGGACAGGGGCCACGACGCTCTGGAAACACCATATATTTT
>TRBV18|TRBD1|TRBJ2-3|NA
CASSPPGQGVDTQYF
TGTGCCAGCTCACCACCGGGACAGGGAGTGGATACGCAGTATTTT
>TRBV20-1|TRBD1|TRBJ1-2|NA
CSAGQGMGYGYTF
TGCAGTGCTGGACAGGGAATGGGCTATGGCTACACCTTC
>TRBV7-8|TRBD2|TRBJ2-3|NA
CASKFAGDTDTQYF
TGTGCCAGCAAGTTCGCGGGGGACACAGATACGCAGTATTTT
>TRBV3-1|TRBD2|TRBJ2-1|NA
CASSQDSAGVNEQFF
TGTGCCAGCAGCCAAGATTCGGCGGGAGTAAATGAGCAGTTCTTC
>TRBV23-1|NA|TRBJ2-7|NA
CASSPSRGPQAEQYF
TGCGCCAGCAGTCCCTCAAGGGGCCCGCAAGCGGAGCAGTACTTC
>TRBV7-9|NA|TRBJ1-6|NA
CASSPRYNSPLHF
TGTGCCAGCAGCCCGCGATATAATTCACCCCTCCACTTT
>TRBV12-3/TRBV12-4|TRBD1|TRBJ2-7|NA
CASSWGQGRTYEQYF
TGTGCCAGCAGTTGGGGACAGGGTAGGACCTACGAGCAGTACTTC
>TRBV28|TRBD1|TRBJ2-5|NA
CASATPTGGGGETQYF
TGTGCCAGCGCAACTCCGACAGGGGGCGGCGGAGAGACCCAGTACTTC
>TRBV20-1|NA|TRBJ1-1|NA
CSAREGTRDTEAFF
TGCAGTGCTAGAGAAGGGACGAGGGACACTGAAGCTTTCTTT
>TRBV2|TRBD2|TRBJ2-1|NA
CASMGPSGRANEQFF
TGTGCCAGCATGGGGCCTAGCGGGAGGGCCAATGAGCAGTTCTTC
>TRBV6-2/TRBV6-3|NA|TRBJ1-1|NA
CASSYSIMNTEAFF
TGTGCCAGCAGTTACTCCATAATGAACACTGAAGCTTTCTTT
>TRBV20-1|NA|TRBJ2-1|NA
CSARADSSYNEQFF
TGCAGTGCTAGAGCGGACAGCTCCTACAATGAGCAGTTCTTC
>TRBV7-2|NA|TRBJ1-5|NA
CASSLAGHNQPQHF
TGTGCCAGCAGCTTAGCAGGGCACAATCAGCCCCAGCATTTT
>TRBV20-1|NA|TRBJ1-3|NA
CSARTVSGNTIYF
TGCAGTGCACGGACAGTCTCTGGAAACACCATATATTTT
>TRBV28|NA|TRBJ1-2|NA
CASSSRSYGYTF
TGTGCCAGCAGTTCCAGGTCCTATGGCTACACCTTC
>TRBV6-1|TRBD2|TRBJ2-1|NA
CASRGLAEPHYNEQFF
TGTGCCAGCAGGGGACTAGCGGAGCCCCATTACAATGAGCAGTTCTTC
>TRBV28|TRBD1|TRBJ2-7|NA
CASRAGTGGFYEQYF
TGTGCCAGCAGAGCCGGGACAGGGGGCTTCTACGAGCAGTACTTC
>TRBV19|TRBD2|TRBJ2-1|few
CASSTSGDYNEQFF
TGTGCCAGTAGCACTAGCGGGGATTACAATGAGCAGTTCTTC
>TRBV7-2|NA|TRBJ1-2|few
CASSLNSNYGYTF
TGTGCCAGCAGCTTAAACTCTAACTATGGCTACACCTTC
>TRBV19|NA|TRBJ2-5|NA
CASSITGAETQYF
TGTGCCAGTAGTATCACGGGGGCAGAGACCCAGTACTTC
>TRBV2|NA|TRBJ2-7|NA
CASSPRSNYEQYF
TGTGCCAGCAGTCCCCGAAGCAACTACGAGCAGTACTTC
>TRBV6-6|NA|TRBJ2-1|NA
CASSQTGGYNEQFF
TGTGCCAGCAGTCAGACAGGAGGATACAATGAGCAGTTCTTC
>TRBV2|NA|TRBJ2-1|NA
CASSGPGRYDEQFF
TGTGCCAGCAGTGGACCTGGGAGGTATGATGAGCAGTTCTTC
>TRBV27|NA|TRBJ1-5|NA
CASSLKEGQPQHF
TGTGCCAGCAGTTTAAAAGAGGGGCAGCCCCAGCATTTT
>TRBV5-4|NA|TRBJ2-7|NA
CASSLGRVRAEQYF
TGTGCCAGCAGCTTGGGTAGAGTCAGGGCCGAGCAGTACTTC
>TRBV29-1|NA|TRBJ1-2|NA
CSVSEGPTYGYTF
TGCAGCGTATCGGAGGGACCCACCTATGGCTACACCTTC
>TRBV3-1|TRBD2|TRBJ2-1|NA
CASSQPSSGGYNEQFF
TGTGCCAGCAGCCAACCTTCTAGCGGAGGATACAATGAGCAGTTCTTC
>TRBV18|TRBD2|TRBJ2-5|NA
CASSPPGLAGAETQYF
TGTGCCAGCTCACCTCCTGGACTAGCGGGAGCAGAGACCCAGTACTTC
>TRBV11-2|NA|TRBJ2-3|once
CASSSIRGTDTQYF
TGTGCCAGCAGCTCAATTAGGGGCACAGATACGCAGTATTTT